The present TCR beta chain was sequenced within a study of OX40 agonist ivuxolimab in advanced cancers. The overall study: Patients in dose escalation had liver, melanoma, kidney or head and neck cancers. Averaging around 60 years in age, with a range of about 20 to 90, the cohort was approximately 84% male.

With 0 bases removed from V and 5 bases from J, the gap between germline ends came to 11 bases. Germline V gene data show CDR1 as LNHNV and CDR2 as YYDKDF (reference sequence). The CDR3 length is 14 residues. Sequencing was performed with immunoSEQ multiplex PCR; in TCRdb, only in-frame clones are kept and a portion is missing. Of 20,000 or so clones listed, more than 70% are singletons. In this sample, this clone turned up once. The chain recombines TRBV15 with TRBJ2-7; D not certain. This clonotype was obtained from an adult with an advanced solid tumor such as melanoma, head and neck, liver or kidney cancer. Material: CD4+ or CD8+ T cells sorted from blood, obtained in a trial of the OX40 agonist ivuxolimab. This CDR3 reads CATSRDRSGNEQYF. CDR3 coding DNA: TGTGCCACCAGCAGAGATAGGTCGGGTAACGAGCAGTACTTC.